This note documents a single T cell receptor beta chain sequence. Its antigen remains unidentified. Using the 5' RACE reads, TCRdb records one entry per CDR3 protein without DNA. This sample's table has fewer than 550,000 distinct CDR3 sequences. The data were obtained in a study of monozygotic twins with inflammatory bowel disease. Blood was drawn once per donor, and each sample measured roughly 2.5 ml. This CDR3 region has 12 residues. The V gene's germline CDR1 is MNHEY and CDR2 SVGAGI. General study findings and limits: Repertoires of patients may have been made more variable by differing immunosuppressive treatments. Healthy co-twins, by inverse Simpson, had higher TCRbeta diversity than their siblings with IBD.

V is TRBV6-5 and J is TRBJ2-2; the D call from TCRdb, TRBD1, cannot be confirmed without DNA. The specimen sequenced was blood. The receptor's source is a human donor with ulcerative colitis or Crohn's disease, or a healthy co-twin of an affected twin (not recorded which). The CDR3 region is CASVGGPGELFF.